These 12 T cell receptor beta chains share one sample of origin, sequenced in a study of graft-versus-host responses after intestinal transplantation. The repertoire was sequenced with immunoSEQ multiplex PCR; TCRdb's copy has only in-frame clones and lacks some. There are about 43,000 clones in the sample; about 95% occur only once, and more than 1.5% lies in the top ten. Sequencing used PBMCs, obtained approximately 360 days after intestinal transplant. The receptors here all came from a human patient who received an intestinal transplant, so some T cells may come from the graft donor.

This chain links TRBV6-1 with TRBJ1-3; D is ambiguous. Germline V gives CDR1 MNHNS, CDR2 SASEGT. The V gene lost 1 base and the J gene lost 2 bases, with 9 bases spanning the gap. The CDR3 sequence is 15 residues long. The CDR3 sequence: CASSEVPIAGNTIYF. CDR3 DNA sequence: TGTGCCAGCAGTGAAGTACCTATAGCTGGAAACACCATATATTTT.

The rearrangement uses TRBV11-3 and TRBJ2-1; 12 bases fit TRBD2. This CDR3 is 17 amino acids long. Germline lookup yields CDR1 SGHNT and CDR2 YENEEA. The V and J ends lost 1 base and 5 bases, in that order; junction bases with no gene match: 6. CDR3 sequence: CASSLGPGLAGNNEQFF. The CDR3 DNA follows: TGTGCCAGCAGCTTAGGACCCGGACTAGCGGGGAACAATGAGCAGTTCTTC.

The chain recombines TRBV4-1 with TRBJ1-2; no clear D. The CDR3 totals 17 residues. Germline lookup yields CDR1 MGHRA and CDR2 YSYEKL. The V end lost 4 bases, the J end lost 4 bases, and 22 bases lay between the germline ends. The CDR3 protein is CASSPPKAEAGSYGYTF. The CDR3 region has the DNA TGCGCCAGCAGCCCGCCTAAGGCCGAGGCGGGTTCCTATGGCTACACCTTC.

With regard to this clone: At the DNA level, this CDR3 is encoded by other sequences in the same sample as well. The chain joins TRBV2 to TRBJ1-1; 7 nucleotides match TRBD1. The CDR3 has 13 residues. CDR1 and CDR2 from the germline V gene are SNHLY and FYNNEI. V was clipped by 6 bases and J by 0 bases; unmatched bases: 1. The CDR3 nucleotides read TGTGCCAGCAGGACAGGGTTGAACACTGAAGCTTTCTTT. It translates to CASRTGLNTEAFF.

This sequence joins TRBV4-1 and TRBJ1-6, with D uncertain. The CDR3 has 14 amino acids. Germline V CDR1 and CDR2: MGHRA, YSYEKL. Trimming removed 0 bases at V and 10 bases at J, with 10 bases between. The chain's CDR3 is CASSQDVGGSPLHF. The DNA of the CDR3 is TGCGCCAGCAGCCAAGACGTGGGTGGGTCACCCCTCCACTTT.

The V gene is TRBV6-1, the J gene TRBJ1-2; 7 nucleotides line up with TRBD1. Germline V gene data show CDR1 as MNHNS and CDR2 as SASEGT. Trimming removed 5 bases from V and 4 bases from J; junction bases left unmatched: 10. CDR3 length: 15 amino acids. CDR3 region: CASSRGKQGSYGYTF. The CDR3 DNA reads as TGTGCCAGCAGTAGGGGAAAACAGGGGAGCTATGGCTACACCTTC.

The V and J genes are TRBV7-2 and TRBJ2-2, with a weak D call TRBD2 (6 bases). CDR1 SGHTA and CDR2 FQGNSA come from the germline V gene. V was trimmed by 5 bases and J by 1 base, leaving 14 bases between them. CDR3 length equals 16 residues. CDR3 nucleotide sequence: TGTGCCAGCAGCGTGTCTAGCGCCCAGAACACCGGGGAGCTGTTTTTT. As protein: CASSVSSAQNTGELFF.

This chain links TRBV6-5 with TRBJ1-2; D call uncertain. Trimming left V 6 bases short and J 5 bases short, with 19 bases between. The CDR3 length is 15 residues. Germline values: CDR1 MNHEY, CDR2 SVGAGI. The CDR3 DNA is TGTGCCAGCAGAACTCCCGTCAAAGCTACATATGGCTACACCTTC. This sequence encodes CASRTPVKATYGYTF.

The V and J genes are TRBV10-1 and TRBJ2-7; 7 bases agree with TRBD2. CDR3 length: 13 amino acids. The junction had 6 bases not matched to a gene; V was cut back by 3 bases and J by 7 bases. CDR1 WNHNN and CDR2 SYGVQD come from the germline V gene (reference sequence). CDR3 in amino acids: CASSDVGGSEQYF. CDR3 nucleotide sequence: TGCGCCAGCAGTGATGTGGGCGGGAGTGAGCAGTACTTC.

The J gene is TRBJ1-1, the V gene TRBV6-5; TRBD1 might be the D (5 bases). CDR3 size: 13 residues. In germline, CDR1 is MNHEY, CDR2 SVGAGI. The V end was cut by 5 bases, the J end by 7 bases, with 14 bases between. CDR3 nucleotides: TGTGCCAGCAGTGAATGGGGGGTAGATGAAGCTTTCTTT. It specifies CASSEWGVDEAFF.

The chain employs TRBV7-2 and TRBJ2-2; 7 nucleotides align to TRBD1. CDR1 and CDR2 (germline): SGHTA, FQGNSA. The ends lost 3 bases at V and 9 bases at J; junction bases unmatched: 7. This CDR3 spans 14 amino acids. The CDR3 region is CASSLGPTGRELFF. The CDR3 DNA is TGTGCCAGCAGCTTGGGGCCGACAGGGAGGGAGCTGTTTTTT. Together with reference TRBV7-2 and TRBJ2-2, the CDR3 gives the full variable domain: GAGVSQSPSNKVTEKGKDVELRCDPISGHTALYWYRQSLGQGLEFLIYFQGNSAPDKSGLPSDRFSAERTGGSVSTLTIQRTQQEDSAVYLCASSLGPTGRELFFGEGSRLTVL.

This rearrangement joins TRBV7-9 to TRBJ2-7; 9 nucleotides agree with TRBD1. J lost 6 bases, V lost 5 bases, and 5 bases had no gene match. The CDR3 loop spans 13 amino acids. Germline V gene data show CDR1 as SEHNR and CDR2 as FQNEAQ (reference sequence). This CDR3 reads CASSRDRAGEQYF. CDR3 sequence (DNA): TGTGCCAGCAGCCGGGACAGGGCTGGCGAGCAGTACTTC.